What follows are 20 T cell receptor beta chains derived from one specimen sequenced in a study of T cells in Graves' hyperthyroidism and ophthalmopathy. Template material for amplifying TCR beta CDR3 regions consisted of RNA transcripts. Primed by the HTBI set, a first-round RT-PCR was run on the TCR CDR3. TCRdb ran MiXCR on the multiplex PCR reads and lists one entry per CDR3 protein. Of fewer than 500,000 distinct CDR3 sequences in the sample, about 15% were seen once. The material sequenced was blood. The receptors were gathered from a man younger than 35 with Graves' ophthalmopathy.

J is TRBJ1-2 and V is TRBV5-1, with 7 bases matching TRBD1. The CDR3 extends over 17 amino acids. The V and J ends lost 5 bases and 4 bases, in that order; junction bases with no gene match: 17. Germline V gene data show CDR1 as SGHRS and CDR2 as YFSETQ. In DNA, the CDR3 is TGCGCCAGCAGTCCGATCGCCCCACAGGGGTCCCTCTATGGCTACACCTTC. Translating it yields CASSPIAPQGSLYGYTF. Looking up the rest from reference TRBV5-1 and TRBJ1-2 gives the full variable domain: KAGVTQTPRYLIKTRGQQVTLSCSPISGHRSVSWYQQTPGQGLQFLFEYFSETQRNKGNFPGRFSGRQFSNSRSEMNVSTLELGDSALYLCASSPIAPQGSLYGYTFGSGTRLTVV.

This clonotype has ten or more counts. The gene calls are TRBV7-3 and TRBJ2-7; 7 bases align to TRBD2. The V and J ends lost 5 bases and 5 bases, in that order; junction bases with no gene match: 12. The CDR3 spans 15 residues. Germline V CDR1 and CDR2: SGHTA, FQGTGA. The CDR3 bases are TGTGCCAGCAGCCTGCCGGGACTACTTGCTCACGAGCAGTACTTC. This sequence encodes CASSLPGLLAHEQYF.

This chain uses TRBV7-9 with TRBJ2-1; TRBD1 agrees at 10 bases. The CDR3 has 16 amino acids. Germline loops: CDR1 SEHNR, CDR2 FQNEAQ (reference sequence). J gave up 0 bases and V 4 bases, and 3 bases lay outside the gene matches. This chain's CDR3 is CASSWGDRGSYNEQFF. In DNA, the CDR3 is TGTGCCAGCAGCTGGGGGGACAGGGGCTCCTACAATGAGCAGTTCTTC.

As for this clonotype: Possible read error: a much larger clone is one base away. V gene TRBV27 combines with J gene TRBJ1-2, with a possible D match to TRBD1 (5 bases). Germline V gene sequence: CDR1 MNHEY, CDR2 SMNVEV (reference sequence). This CDR3 spans 13 amino acids. The CDR3 sequence: CANSFQTDYGYTF. Here the CDR3 DNA reads TGTGCCAACAGTTTTCAGACAGATTATGGCTACACCTTC.

As concerns this clonotype: This could be a read error, since a much larger clone is one nucleotide away. V and J are TRBV6-2 or TRBV6-3 and TRBJ1-4; D gene unclear. Germline CDR1 MNHEY, CDR2 SVGEGT. The CDR3 is 14 amino acids. V was cut by 8 bases and J by 5 bases, with 15 bases left in between. CDR3 in amino acids: CASGTSRANEKLFF. For the CDR3, the DNA is TGTGCCAGCGGCACGAGCAGAGCAAATGAAAAACTGTTTTTT.

This clonotype was recorded many times. The genes are TRBV27 and TRBJ1-2, with no clear D. Germline lookup yields CDR1 MNHEY and CDR2 SMNVEV (reference sequence). Trimming pared 5 bases from V and 3 bases from J, leaving 13 bases between. CDR3 length equals 14 residues. CDR3 residues: CASSQTPRHYGYTF. The CDR3, as DNA: TGTGCCAGCAGTCAGACCCCGCGACACTATGGCTACACCTTC.

The CDR3 DNA is TGTGCCAGCAGCCAAGGCCCGGGACAGAACTATGGCTACACCTTC. It yields the protein CASSQGPGQNYGYTF. J is TRBJ1-2 and V is TRBV3-1; 7 bases line up with TRBD1. The CDR3 is made up of 15 amino acids. CDR1 is LGHDT, CDR2 YNNKEL, per germline (reference sequence). J gave up 2 bases and V 1 base, and 4 bases lay outside the gene matches. Variable domain in full (rest from reference TRBV3-1 and TRBJ1-2): DTAVSQTPKYLVTQMGNDKSIKCEQNLGHDTMYWYKQDSKKFLKIMFSYNNKELIINETVPNRFSPKSPDKAHLNLHINSLELGDSAVYFCASSQGPGQNYGYTFGSGTRLTVV.

This chain uses TRBV14 with TRBJ2-5; perhaps TRBD2 as D (6 bases). Trimming left V 4 bases short and J 5 bases short, with 14 bases between. There are 14 residues in the CDR3. Germline CDR1 reads SGHDN; CDR2 reads FVKESK. CDR3 sequence (DNA): TGTGCCAGCAGCCCCTCAGCGGGCGGGGAGACCCAGTACTTC. Residues: CASSPSAGGETQYF. The variable domain in full, completed from reference TRBV14 and TRBJ2-5, reads EAGVTQFPSHSVIEKGQTVTLRCDPISGHDNLYWYRRVMGKEIKFLLHFVKESKQDESGMPNNRFLAERTGGTYSTLKVQPAELEDSGVYFCASSPSAGGETQYFGPGTRLLVL.

At least ten counts were recorded for this clonotype. V usage is TRBV30 and J usage is TRBJ1-4; D uncertain. The germline gives CDR1 GTSNPN, CDR2 SVGIG (reference sequence). The ends were cut back, 3 bases at V and 0 bases at J, with 8 bases in the middle. This CDR3 is 14 amino acids long. The CDR3 DNA is TGTGCCTGGAGCTCGGGTACAACTAATGAAAAACTGTTTTTT. As protein: CAWSSGTTNEKLFF.

This clonotype was seen more than once but under ten times. The chain has TRBV7-6 and TRBJ2-7; no definite D call. Per germline, CDR1 SGHVS and CDR2 FNYEAQ. V was pared by 2 bases and J by 1 base, with 12 bases between. CDR3 size: 15 residues. The CDR3, as DNA: TGTGCCAGCAGCTTAACTTCTACAGCTTCCTACGAGCAGTACTTC. Its protein is CASSLTSTASYEQYF.

This clonotype was seen ten or more times. The chain joins TRBV20-1 to TRBJ1-1, with D unclear. The CDR3 spans 14 residues. Germline assignment: CDR1 DFQATT and CDR2 SNEGSKA (reference sequence). Trimming removed 7 bases from V and 1 base from J, with 16 bases in between. The CDR3 spells CSGPDFKGNTEAFF. The CDR3 DNA is TGCAGTGGCCCGGACTTTAAGGGGAACACTGAAGCTTTCTTT.

This clonotype was seen many times. The J gene is TRBJ2-7, the V gene TRBV18; D gene unclear. The germline CDR1 and CDR2 sequences are KGHSH and LQKENI. V was trimmed by 5 bases and J by 5 bases, leaving 13 bases between them. This CDR3 contains 13 residues. The CDR3 loop is CASSTTENHEQYF. In DNA form, the CDR3 reads TGTGCCAGCTCAACGACGGAAAACCACGAGCAGTACTTC. The whole variable domain, remainder taken from reference TRBV18 and TRBJ2-7, is NAGVMQNPRHLVRRRGQEARLRCSPMKGHSHVYWYRQLPEEGLKFMVYLQKENIIDESGMPKERFSAEFPKEGPSILRIQQVVRGDSAAYFCASSTTENHEQYFGPGTRLTVT.

This clonotype was picked up many times. The V gene is TRBV20-1, the J gene TRBJ1-6; D is possibly TRBD1 (5 bases). Germline V gene sequence: CDR1 DFQATT, CDR2 SNEGSKA (reference sequence). This CDR3 region has 14 residues. V lost 3 bases to trimming and J lost 10 bases, with 16 bases between them. In nucleotides, the CDR3 is TGCAGTGCTAGGTGGGGCAGGGAAGACTCACCCCTCCACTTT. Translating gives CSARWGREDSPLHF.

This clonotype has at least ten counts. The chain couples TRBV9 to TRBJ2-5; 8 bases line up with TRBD1. The CDR3 is 15 amino acids. After removal of 4 bases from V and 4 bases from J, the junction contained 9 bases not matched to a gene. Germline lookup yields CDR1 SGDLS and CDR2 YYNGEE. The CDR3 DNA sequence: TGTGCCAGCAGCCCGTGGTTAGGACAGGGAGAGACCCAGTACTTC. This translates into CASSPWLGQGETQYF.

This clonotype was recorded at least ten times. V is TRBV6-1 and J is TRBJ2-7; D unclear. With 7 bases removed from V and 0 bases from J, the gap between germline ends came to 13 bases. CDR3 size: 14 residues. In germline, CDR1 is MNHNS, CDR2 SASEGT. DNA of the CDR3: TGTGCCAGCAAGCTAACGGCACTCTCCTACGAGCAGTACTTC. Amino acids: CASKLTALSYEQYF.

This rearrangement joins TRBV20-1 to TRBJ1-2; D uncertain. The germline V gene has CDR1 DFQATT and CDR2 SNEGSKA (reference sequence). The length of the CDR3 is 13 residues. Between the trimmed V and J ends, which lost 0 bases and 6 bases, there was a span of 11 bases. CDR3: CSARDHVVNGYTF. DNA for the CDR3: TGCAGTGCTAGAGATCATGTCGTCAATGGCTACACCTTC.

This clonotype was counted ten times or more. V usage is TRBV27 and J usage is TRBJ2-1; TRBD2 agrees at 13 bases. This CDR3 contains 16 residues. Trimming at V came to 7 bases and at J to 7 bases, leaving 10 bases not matched to a gene. Germline V CDR1 and CDR2: MNHEY, SMNVEV (reference sequence). The CDR3 DNA follows: TGTGCCAGCACCAGACCCGGGACTAGCGGGATTAATGAGCAGTTCTTC. It specifies CASTRPGTSGINEQFF.

This clonotype was recorded many times. This chain links TRBV20-1 with TRBJ2-5; 9 bases map to TRBD2. Germline assignment: CDR1 DFQATT and CDR2 SNEGSKA (reference sequence). The length of the CDR3 is 16 residues. J was trimmed by 7 bases and V by 1 base; bases with no gene match: 13. DNA for the CDR3: TGCAGTGCTAGAGGACTAGCGGACGACATAGGTTGGACCCAGTACTTC. Amino acid sequence: CSARGLADDIGWTQYF.

This clonotype appeared many times. This sequence joins TRBV7-2 and TRBJ2-7; 8 bases are shared with TRBD2. The germline V gene has CDR1 SGHTA and CDR2 FQGNSA. The CDR3 extends over 15 amino acids. V shed 1 base, J shed 2 bases, and the junction held 4 bases outside the gene matches. The CDR3 loop is CASSLDPGGTYEQYF. The CDR3 DNA follows: TGTGCCAGCAGCTTAGACCCGGGGGGGACCTACGAGCAGTACTTC.

The chain links TRBV2 to TRBJ2-3, with D possibly matching TRBD1 (6 bases). Germline V lookup: CDR1 SNHLY, CDR2 FYNNEI. CDR3 length: 13 amino acids. V gave up 7 bases and J gave up 6 bases, with 14 bases separating them. CDR3 amino acids: CASMNQGTDTQYF. Written as DNA, the CDR3 is TGTGCCAGCATGAATCAGGGGACGGATACGCAGTATTTT. Full variable domain (missing parts from reference TRBV2 and TRBJ2-3): EPEVTQTPSHQVTQMGQEVILRCVPISNHLYFYWYRQILGQKVEFLVSFYNNEISEKSEIFDDQFSVERPDGSNFTLKIRSTKLEDSAMYFCASMNQGTDTQYFGPGTRLTVL.